This T cell receptor (beta chain) was identified during a study of cytomegalovirus exposure and HLA in healthy donors. Germline V CDR1 and CDR2: ENHRY, SYGVKD. V was pared by 2 bases and J by 3 bases, with 13 bases between. This CDR3 contains 15 residues. In this sample, this clone turned up once. Its cognate antigen is unknown. General study results and limits: The study flagged about 150 TCR beta chains as cytomegalovirus-associated. Reported performance of the classifier showed diagnosis of cytomegalovirus status with high specificity and sensitivity.

Here immunoSEQ multiplex PCR was the method, and the copy in TCRdb shows in-frame clones only, minus some. The table has over 150,000 clones, about 86% seen once. The rearrangement uses TRBV10-3 and TRBJ1-1, with D tentatively TRBD1 (6 bases). This TCR came from a man aged 18-30 years in good health and CMV-seropositive. Sequencing was done on a sample of PBMCs. The CDR3 loop reads CAISEDRPYYTEAFF. The CDR3 nucleotides read TGTGCCATCAGTGAGGACAGGCCCTATTACACTGAAGCTTTCTTT.